This T cell receptor beta chain was retrieved from a study of T-cell reconstitution after alpha-beta-depleted transplantation in children. There are 12 residues in the CDR3. Looked up from germline, CDR1 is SGHNT and CDR2 is YYREEE (reference sequence). V was cut by 4 bases and J by 7 bases, with 8 bases left in between. Construction of the TCRbeta library involved unique molecular identifiers. TCRdb used MiXCR to reprocess the PCR reads, holding one entry per CDR3 protein. The table has hundreds of thousands of distinct CDR3 sequences, 12% seen once. This clonotype was recorded many times. The rearrangement uses TRBV5-4 and TRBJ1-4; D gene unclear. The sequenced sample was PBMCs from the stem cell graft donor, obtained from the stem cell graft. This clonotype was sampled from a human donor who donated a stem cell graft to a child with combined immunodeficiency. The CDR3 DNA is TGTGCCAGCAGCGCCGACTTTGAAAAACTGTTTTTT. It codes for CASSADFEKLFF.